These 4 T cell receptor beta chains originate from one sample sequenced in a study of OX40 agonist ivuxolimab in advanced cancers. Generated by immunoSEQ multiplex PCR, the TCRdb table keeps only in-frame clones and is missing some. The sample holds 55,000 to 85,000 clones, approximately 86% seen once. Material: CD4+ or CD8+ T cells sorted from blood, obtained in a trial of the OX40 agonist ivuxolimab. Every receptor here comes from an adult with an advanced solid tumor such as melanoma, head and neck, liver or kidney cancer.

The chain recombines TRBV2 with TRBJ2-2, with no clear D. Germline-derived CDR1 and CDR2 are SNHLY and FYNNEI. V lost 7 bases to trimming and J lost 3 bases, with 12 bases between them. CDR3 size: 14 residues. CDR3 in DNA: TGTGCCAGCACGTCCGGGCCGTACACCGGGGAGCTGTTTTTT. This gives the protein CASTSGPYTGELFF.

The chain recombines TRBV5-1 with TRBJ1-6; no definite D call. Germline CDR1 SGHRS, CDR2 YFSETQ. The CDR3 is made up of 16 amino acids. V shed 3 bases and J shed 0 bases, with 10 bases lying between them. The CDR3, as DNA: TGCGCCAGCAGCTATGTGGGGAGCTCCTATAATTCACCCCTCCACTTT. Its protein product is CASSYVGSSYNSPLHF.

The CDR3 spells CASSVAGLAGETDTQYF. In DNA, the CDR3 is TGTGCCAGCAGCGTAGCTGGACTAGCGGGAGAGACAGATACGCAGTATTTT. The chain links TRBV9 to TRBJ2-3; 13 bases are a match to TRBD2. The CDR3 covers 17 residues. In germline, CDR1 is SGDLS, CDR2 YYNGEE. Trimming removed 0 bases from V and 3 bases from J; junction bases left unmatched: 4.

The V gene is TRBV10-1, the J gene TRBJ2-7, with D possibly matching TRBD2 (5 bases). Germline V lookup: CDR1 WNHNN, CDR2 SYGVQD (reference sequence). This CDR3 comprises 14 residues. V dropped 0 bases and J dropped 3 bases, with 9 bases sitting between them. The DNA of the CDR3 is TGCGCCAGCAGTGAGTCTAACGGGAACTACGAGCAGTACTTC. It encodes CASSESNGNYEQYF.